This entry features one T cell receptor beta chain sequence. The target antigen is unknown. These data are taken from a study of cytomegalovirus exposure and HLA in healthy donors. Study-wide points: Researchers catalogued 164 TCR beta chains as cytomegalovirus-associated. TCR beta V segments were, for the most part, productive about 87% or about 30% of the time in an earlier analysis. The classifier reportedly diagnosed cytomegalovirus status with high specificity and sensitivity.

V lost 4 bases, J lost 4 bases, and 7 bases stayed unmatched. The CDR3 has 15 amino acids. Per the germline V gene, CDR1 is MDHEN and CDR2 is SYDVKM. PCR used 60 Vbeta primers and 13 Jbeta primers. Sequencing was performed with immunoSEQ multiplex PCR; in TCRdb, only in-frame clones are kept and a portion is missing. The data contain 95,000 to 150,000 clones, 75% to 90% of them seen just once; the ten biggest clones take up around 2.2%. The chain is built from TRBV28 and TRBJ1-1; the match to TRBD1 covers 9 bases. The receptor comes from a man in his thirties or forties in good health and CMV-seronegative. The sample comprised PBMCs. CDR3 in amino acids: CASSSQYRGLTEAFF. CDR3 sequence (DNA): TGTGCCAGCAGTTCACAATACAGGGGGCTCACTGAAGCTTTCTTT. The full variable domain, with the rest looked up from reference TRBV28 and TRBJ1-1, is DVKVTQSSRYLVKRTGEKVFLECVQDMDHENMFWYRQDPGLGLRLIYFSYDVKMKEKGDIPEGYSVSREKKERFSLILESASTNQTSMYLCASSSQYRGLTEAFFGQGTRLTVV.